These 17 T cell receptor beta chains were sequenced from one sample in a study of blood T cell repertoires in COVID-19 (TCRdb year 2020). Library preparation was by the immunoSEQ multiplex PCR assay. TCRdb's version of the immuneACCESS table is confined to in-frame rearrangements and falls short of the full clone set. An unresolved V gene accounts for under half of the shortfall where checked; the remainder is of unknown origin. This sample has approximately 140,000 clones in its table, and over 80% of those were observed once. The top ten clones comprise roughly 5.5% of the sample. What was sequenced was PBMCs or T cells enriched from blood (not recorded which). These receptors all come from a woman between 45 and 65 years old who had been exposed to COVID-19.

CDR3 sequence reads: CAWRLGGNYGYTF. The CDR3 DNA reads as TGTGCCTGGAGGTTGGGAGGAAACTATGGCTACACCTTC. The gene calls are TRBV30 and TRBJ1-2; the D is unclear. The germline V gene has CDR1 GTSNPN and CDR2 SVGIG (reference sequence). With 3 bases removed from V and 2 bases from J, the gap between germline ends came to 10 bases. The CDR3 loop spans 13 amino acids.

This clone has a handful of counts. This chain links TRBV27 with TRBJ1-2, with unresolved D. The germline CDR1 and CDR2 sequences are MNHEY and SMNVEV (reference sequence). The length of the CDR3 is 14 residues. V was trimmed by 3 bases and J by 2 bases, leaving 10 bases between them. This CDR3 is CASSFGRFNYGYTF. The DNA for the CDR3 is TGTGCCAGCAGTTTCGGCAGGTTCAACTATGGCTACACCTTC.

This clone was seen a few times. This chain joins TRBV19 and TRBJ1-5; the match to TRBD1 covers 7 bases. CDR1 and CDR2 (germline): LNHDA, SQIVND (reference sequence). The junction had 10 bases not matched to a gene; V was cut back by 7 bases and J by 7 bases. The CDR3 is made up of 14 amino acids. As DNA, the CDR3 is TGTGCCAGTATTAGTAGAGGGGGCCGACAGCCCCAGCATTTT. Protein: CASISRGGRQPQHF. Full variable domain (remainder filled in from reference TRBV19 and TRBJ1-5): DGGITQSPKYLFRKEGQNVTLSCEQNLNHDAMYWYRQDPGQGLRLIYYSQIVNDFQKGDIAEGYSVSREKKESFPLTVTSAQKNPTAFYLCASISRGGRQPQHFGDGTRLSIL.

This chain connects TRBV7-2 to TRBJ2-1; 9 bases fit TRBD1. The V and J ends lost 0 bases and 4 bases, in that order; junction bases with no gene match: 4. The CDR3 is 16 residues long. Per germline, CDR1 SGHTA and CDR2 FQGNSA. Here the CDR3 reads CASSLASGQGYNEQFF. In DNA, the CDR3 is TGTGCCAGCAGCTTAGCCTCGGGACAGGGTTACAATGAGCAGTTCTTC. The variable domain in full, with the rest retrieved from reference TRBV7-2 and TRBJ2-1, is GAGVSQSPSNKVTEKGKDVELRCDPISGHTALYWYRQSLGQGLEFLIYFQGNSAPDKSGLPSDRFSAERTGGSVSTLTIQRTQQEDSAVYLCASSLASGQGYNEQFFGPGTRLTVL.

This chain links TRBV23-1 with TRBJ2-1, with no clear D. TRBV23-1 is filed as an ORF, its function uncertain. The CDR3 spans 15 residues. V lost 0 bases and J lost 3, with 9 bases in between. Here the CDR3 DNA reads TGCGCCAGCAGTCAATCGGAGTACCACTACAATGAGCAGTTCTTC. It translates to CASSQSEYHYNEQFF.

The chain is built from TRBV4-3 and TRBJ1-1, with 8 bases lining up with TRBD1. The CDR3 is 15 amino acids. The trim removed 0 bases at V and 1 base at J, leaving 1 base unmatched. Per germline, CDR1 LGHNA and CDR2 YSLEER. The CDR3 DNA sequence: TGCGCCAGCAGCCAAGATCAGGGGGCGAACACTGAAGCTTTCTTT. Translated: CASSQDQGANTEAFF.

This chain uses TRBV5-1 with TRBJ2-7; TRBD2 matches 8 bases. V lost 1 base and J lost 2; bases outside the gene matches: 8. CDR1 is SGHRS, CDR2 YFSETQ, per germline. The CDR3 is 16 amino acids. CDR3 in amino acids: CASSLQSSGGTYEQYF. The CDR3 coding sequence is TGCGCCAGCAGCTTGCAGTCCAGCGGGGGAACCTACGAGCAGTACTTC.

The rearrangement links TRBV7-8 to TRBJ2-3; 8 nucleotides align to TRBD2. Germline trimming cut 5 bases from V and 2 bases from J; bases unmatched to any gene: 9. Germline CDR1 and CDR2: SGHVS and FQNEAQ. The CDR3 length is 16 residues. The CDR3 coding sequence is TGTGCCAGCAGCCCACGGGCTAGCGGGTACACAGATACGCAGTATTTT. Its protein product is CASSPRASGYTDTQYF.

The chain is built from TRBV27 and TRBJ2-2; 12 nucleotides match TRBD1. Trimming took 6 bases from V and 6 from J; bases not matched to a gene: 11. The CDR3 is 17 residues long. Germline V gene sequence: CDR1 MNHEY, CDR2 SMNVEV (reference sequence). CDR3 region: CASRPTTGTGGSGELFF. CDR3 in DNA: TGTGCCAGCAGACCAACGACCGGGACAGGGGGCTCCGGGGAGCTGTTTTTT.

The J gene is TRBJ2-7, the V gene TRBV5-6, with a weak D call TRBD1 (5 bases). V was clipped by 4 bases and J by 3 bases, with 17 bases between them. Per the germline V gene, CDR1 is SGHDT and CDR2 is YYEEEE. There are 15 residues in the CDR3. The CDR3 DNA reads TGTGCCAGCAGCGTTTCACCAGGGAAGGGCTACGAGCAGTACTTC. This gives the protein CASSVSPGKGYEQYF.

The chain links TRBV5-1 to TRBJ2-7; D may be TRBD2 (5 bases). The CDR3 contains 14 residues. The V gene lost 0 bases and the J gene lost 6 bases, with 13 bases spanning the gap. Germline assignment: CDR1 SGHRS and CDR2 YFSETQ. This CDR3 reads CASSLGSGSGEQYF. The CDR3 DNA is TGCGCCAGCAGCTTGGGCAGCGGCTCAGGCGAGCAGTACTTC.

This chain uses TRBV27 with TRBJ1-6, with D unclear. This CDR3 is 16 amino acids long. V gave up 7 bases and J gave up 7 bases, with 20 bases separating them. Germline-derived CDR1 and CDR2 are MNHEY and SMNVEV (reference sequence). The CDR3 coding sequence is TGTGCCAGCACCACCCCCCGGGGAATGGGGAATTCACCCCTCCACTTT. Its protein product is CASTTPRGMGNSPLHF.

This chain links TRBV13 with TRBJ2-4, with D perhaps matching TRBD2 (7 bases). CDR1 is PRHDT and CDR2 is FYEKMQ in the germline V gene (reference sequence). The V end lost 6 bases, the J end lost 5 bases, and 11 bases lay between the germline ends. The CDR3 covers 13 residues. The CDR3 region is CASSWEGENIQYF. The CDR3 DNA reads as TGTGCCAGCAGTTGGGAGGGGGAAAACATTCAGTACTTC.

The CDR3 is CASSGRVVSPIPQFF. In DNA form, the CDR3 reads TGTGCCAGCAGCGGCCGAGTGGTTAGCCCTATCCCGCAGTTCTTC. This sequence joins TRBV7-9 and TRBJ2-1; no clear D gene. The V end lost 5 bases, the J end lost 12 bases, and 23 bases lay between the germline ends. The germline V gene has CDR1 SEHNR and CDR2 FQNEAQ (reference sequence). This CDR3 comprises 15 residues.

Here the CDR3 reads CASSLGTGYYNEQFF. The CDR3 DNA reads TGTGCCAGCAGCCTAGGGACAGGCTACTACAATGAGCAGTTCTTC. The V call is TRBV7-9, the J call TRBJ2-1, with 8 nucleotides matching TRBD1. The CDR3 totals 15 residues. Trimming cost V 5 bases and J 3 bases; bases outside gene matches: 6. Germline CDR1 SEHNR, CDR2 FQNEAQ (reference sequence).

The CDR3: CSVEDTNYEQYF. CDR3 coding DNA: TGCAGCGTTGAGGACACCAACTACGAGCAGTACTTC. V usage is TRBV29-1 and J usage is TRBJ2-7; D might be TRBD1 (5 bases). The CDR3 sequence is 12 residues long. CDR1 and CDR2 (germline): SQVTM, ANQGSEA. The V end was cut by 3 bases, the J end by 3 bases, with 9 bases between.

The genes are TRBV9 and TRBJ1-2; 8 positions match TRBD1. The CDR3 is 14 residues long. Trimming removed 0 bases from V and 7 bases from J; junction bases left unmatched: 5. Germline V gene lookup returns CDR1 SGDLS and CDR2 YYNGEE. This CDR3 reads CASSVEDRAGGYTF. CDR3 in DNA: TGTGCCAGCAGCGTAGAGGACAGGGCGGGTGGCTACACCTTC.